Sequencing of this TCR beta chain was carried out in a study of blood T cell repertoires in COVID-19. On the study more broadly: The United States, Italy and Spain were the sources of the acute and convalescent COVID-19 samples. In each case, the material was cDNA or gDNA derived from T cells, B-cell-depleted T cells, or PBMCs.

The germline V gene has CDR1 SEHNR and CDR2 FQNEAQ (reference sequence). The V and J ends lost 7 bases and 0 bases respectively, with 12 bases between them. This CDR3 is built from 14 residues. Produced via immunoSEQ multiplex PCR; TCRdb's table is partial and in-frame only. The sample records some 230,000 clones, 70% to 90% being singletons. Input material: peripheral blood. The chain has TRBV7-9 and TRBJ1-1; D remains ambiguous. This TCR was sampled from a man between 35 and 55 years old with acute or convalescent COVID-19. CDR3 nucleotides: TGTGCCAGCACCACCCTGCAGGTGAACACTGAAGCTTTCTTT. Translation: CASTTLQVNTEAFF.